This T cell receptor beta chain emerged from a study of memory CD4+ T cells and cytomegalovirus serostatus. Assay: immunoSEQ multiplex PCR; the TCRdb copy retains only in-frame clones and omits some. Among 35,000 to 45,000 clones listed, approximately 81% were seen once. Single viable CD3+CD4+CD8-CD45RO+ cells were sorted as the memory CD4+ T cells. The sequence was collected from an adult in good health and CMV-seronegative. Input material: memory CD4+ T cells from blood.

The CDR3 DNA sequence: TGTGCCAGCAGTCACGACCAGGACAGCCCTGAAGCTTTCTTT. It specifies CASSHDQDSPEAFF. V and J are TRBV6-6 and TRBJ1-1; D perhaps matches TRBD1 (6 bases). V was shortened by 5 bases and J by 6 bases, with 16 bases between the two germline ends. The CDR3 contains 14 residues. In germline, CDR1 is MNHNY, CDR2 SVGAGI (reference sequence).